This TCR beta chain is drawn from a study of human T cells and chemical hapten exposure. In the study overall: Researchers reported sensitizing a roughly 2 cm by roughly 2 cm upper inner arm skin site with 2% DPC.

TCRdb re-called the RACE reads with MiXCR, one entry per CDR3 protein. The sample contains approximately 84,000 distinct CDR3 sequences, approximately 10% of which appear only once. This clonotype was seen a handful of times. Noted time point: patch test 2, 6 weeks after DPC sensitization. Regarding treatment: therapeutic diphenylcyclopropenone sensitization with weekly scalp DPC. Germline CDR1 is SNHLY and CDR2 is FYNNEI. V lost 1 base and J lost 11, with 12 bases in between. The CDR3 has 13 amino acids. This sequence joins TRBV2 and TRBJ1-5; the D is unclear. This specimen was whole blood, taken in connection with sensitization to the hapten diphenylcyclopropenone (DPC). The TCR originated in a young woman with alopecia areata. Some clones in this sample may be carry-over from other donors' samples. CDR3 DNA sequence: TGTGCCAGCAGTGAAGATTCGGGCTGGACCCAGCATTTT. Its translation is CASSEDSGWTQHF.